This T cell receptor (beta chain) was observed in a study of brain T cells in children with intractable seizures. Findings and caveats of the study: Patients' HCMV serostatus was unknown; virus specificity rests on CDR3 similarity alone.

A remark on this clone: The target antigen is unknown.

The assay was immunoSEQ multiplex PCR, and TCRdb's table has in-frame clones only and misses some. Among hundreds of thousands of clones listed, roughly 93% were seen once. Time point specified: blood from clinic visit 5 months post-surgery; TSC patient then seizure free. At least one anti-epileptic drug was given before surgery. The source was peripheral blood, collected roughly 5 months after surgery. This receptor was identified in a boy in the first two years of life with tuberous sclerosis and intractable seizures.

The CDR3 is CASSCFLSLSDAYEQYF. Written as DNA, the CDR3 is TGTGCCAGCAGTTGTTTTCTTAGTCTGAGCGATGCCTACGAGCAGTACTTC. The chain joins TRBV27 to TRBJ2-7; D unresolved. V dropped 4 bases and J dropped 2 bases, with 21 bases sitting between them. Germline V gene sequence: CDR1 MNHEY, CDR2 SMNVEV (reference sequence). The CDR3 loop spans 17 amino acids.